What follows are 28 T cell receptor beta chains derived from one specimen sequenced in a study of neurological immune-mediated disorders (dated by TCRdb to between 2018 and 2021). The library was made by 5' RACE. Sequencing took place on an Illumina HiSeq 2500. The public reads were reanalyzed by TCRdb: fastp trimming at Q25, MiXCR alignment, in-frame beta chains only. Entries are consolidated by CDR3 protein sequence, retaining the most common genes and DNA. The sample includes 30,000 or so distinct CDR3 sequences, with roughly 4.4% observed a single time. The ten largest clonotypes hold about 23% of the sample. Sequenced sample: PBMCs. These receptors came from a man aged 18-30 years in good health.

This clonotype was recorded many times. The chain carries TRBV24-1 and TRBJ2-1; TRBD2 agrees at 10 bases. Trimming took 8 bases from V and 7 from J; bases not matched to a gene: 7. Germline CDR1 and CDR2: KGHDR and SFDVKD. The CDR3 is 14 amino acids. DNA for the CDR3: TGTGCCACCATGCGAGCGGGGGGGGAGAATGAGCAGTTCTTC. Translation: CATMRAGGENEQFF.

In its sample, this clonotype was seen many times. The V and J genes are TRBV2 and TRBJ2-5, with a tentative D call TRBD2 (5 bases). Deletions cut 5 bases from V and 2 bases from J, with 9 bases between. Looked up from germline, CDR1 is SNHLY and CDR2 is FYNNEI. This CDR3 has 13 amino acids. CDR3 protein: CASSRGYQETQYF. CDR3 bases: TGTGCCAGCAGTCGAGGGTATCAAGAGACCCAGTACTTC.

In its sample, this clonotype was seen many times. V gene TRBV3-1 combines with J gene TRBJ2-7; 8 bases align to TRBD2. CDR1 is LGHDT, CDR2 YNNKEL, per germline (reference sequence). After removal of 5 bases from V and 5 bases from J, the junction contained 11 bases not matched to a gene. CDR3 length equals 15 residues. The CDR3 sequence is CASSSIRGGVDEQYF. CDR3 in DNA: TGTGCCAGCAGCTCGATCCGGGGGGGCGTGGACGAGCAGTACTTC.

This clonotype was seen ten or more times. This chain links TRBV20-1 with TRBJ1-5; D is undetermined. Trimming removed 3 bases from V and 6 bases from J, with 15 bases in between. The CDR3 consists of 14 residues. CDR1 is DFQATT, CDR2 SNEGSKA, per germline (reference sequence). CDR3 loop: CSARSLGGRQPQHF. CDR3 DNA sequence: TGCAGTGCTAGGTCCCTGGGAGGGCGTCAGCCCCAGCATTTT.

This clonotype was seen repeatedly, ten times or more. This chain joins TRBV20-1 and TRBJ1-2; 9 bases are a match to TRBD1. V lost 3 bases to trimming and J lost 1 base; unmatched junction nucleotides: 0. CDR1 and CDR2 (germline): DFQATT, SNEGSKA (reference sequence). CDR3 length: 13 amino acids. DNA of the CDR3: TGCAGTGCTAGGGGACAGGGTAACTATGGCTACACCTTC. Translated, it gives CSARGQGNYGYTF.

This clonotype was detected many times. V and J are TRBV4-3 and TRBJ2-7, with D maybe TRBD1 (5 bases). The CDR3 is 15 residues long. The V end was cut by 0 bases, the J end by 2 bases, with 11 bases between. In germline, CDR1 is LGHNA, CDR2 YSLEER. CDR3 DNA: TGCGCCAGCAGCCAAGATGGGCCAGGGCCCTACGAGCAGTACTTC. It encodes CASSQDGPGPYEQYF.

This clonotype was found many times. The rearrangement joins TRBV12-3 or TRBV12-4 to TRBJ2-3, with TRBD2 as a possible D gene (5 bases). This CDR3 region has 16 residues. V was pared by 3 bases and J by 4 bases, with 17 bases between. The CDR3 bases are TGTGCCAGCAGTTTTCAAAACGGGAATGGGGCAGATACGCAGTATTTT. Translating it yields CASSFQNGNGADTQYF.

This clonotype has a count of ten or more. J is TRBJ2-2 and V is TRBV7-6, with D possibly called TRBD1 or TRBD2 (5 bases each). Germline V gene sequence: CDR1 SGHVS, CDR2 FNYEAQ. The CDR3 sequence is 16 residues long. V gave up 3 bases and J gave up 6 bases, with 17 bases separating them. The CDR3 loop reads CASSFPKGTRAGELFF. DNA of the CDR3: TGTGCCAGCAGCTTCCCTAAGGGGACCAGGGCCGGGGAGCTGTTTTTT.

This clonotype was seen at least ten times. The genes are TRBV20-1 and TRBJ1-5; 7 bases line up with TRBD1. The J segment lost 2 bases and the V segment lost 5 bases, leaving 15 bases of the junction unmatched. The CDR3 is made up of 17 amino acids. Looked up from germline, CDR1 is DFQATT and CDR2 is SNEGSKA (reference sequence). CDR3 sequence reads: CSAHRQGTAMGNQPQHF. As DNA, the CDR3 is TGCAGTGCTCATCGACAGGGTACCGCTATGGGCAATCAGCCCCAGCATTTT.

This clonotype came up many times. CDR3 amino acids: CASSPGDRGYEQYF. The CDR3 bases are TGTGCCAGCAGCCCGGGGGACAGGGGTTACGAGCAGTACTTC. The genes are TRBV12-3 or TRBV12-4 and TRBJ2-7; 10 positions agree with TRBD1. The trim removed 6 bases at V and 4 bases at J, leaving 6 bases unmatched. This CDR3 is built from 14 residues.

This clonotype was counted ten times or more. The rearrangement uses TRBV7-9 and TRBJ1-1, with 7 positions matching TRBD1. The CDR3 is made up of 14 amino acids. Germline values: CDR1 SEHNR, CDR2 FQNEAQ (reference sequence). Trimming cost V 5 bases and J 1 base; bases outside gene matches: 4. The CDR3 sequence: CASSKRQGNTEAFF. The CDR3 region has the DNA TGTGCCAGCAGCAAGAGACAGGGGAACACTGAAGCTTTCTTT.

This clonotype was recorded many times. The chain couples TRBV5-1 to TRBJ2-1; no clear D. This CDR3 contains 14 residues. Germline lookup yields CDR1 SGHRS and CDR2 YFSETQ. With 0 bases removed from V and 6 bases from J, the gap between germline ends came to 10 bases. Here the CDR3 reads CASSLEQLGNEQFF. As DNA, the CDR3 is TGCGCCAGCAGCTTGGAACAGTTGGGCAATGAGCAGTTCTTC.

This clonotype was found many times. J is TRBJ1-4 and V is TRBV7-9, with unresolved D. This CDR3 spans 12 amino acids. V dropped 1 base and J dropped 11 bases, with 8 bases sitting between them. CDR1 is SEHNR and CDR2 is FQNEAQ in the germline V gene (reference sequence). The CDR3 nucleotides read TGTGCCAGCAGCTTAGGTGGGAGGAAACTGTTTTTT. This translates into CASSLGGRKLFF.

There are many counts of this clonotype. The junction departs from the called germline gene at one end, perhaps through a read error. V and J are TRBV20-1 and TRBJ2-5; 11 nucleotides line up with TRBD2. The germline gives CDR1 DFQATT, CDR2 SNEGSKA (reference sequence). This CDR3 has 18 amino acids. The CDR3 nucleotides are TGCAGTGCCAGAGGTAGCGGGGGGGTGGACGTTCGTTCGGAGACCCAGTACTTC. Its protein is CSARGSGGVDVRSETQYF.

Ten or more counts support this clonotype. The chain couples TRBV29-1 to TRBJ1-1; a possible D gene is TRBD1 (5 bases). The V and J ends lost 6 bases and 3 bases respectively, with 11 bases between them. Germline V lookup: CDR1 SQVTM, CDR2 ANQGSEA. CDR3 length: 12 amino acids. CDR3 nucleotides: TGCAGCGTCGACGGGGGGGACACTGAAGCTTTCTTT. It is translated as CSVDGGDTEAFF.

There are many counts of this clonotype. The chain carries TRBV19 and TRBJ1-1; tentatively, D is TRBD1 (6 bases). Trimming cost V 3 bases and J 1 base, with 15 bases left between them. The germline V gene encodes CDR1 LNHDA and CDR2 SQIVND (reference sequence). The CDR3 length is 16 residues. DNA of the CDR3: TGTGCCAGTAGTATGGGGGCCGGGGGCCGGAACACTGAAGCTTTCTTT. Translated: CASSMGAGGRNTEAFF.

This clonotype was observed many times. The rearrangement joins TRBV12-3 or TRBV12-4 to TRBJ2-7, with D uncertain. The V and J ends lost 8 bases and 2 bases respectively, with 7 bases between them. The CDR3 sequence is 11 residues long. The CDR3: CASGPAYEQYF. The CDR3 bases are TGTGCCAGCGGGCCAGCCTACGAGCAGTACTTC.

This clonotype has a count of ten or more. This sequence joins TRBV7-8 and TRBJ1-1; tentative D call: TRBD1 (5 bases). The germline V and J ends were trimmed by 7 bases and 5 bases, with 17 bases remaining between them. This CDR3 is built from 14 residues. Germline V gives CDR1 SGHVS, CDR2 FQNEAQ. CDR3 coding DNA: TGTGCCAGCACCCAGCCGGGACGTGCAACTGAAGCTTTCTTT. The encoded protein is CASTQPGRATEAFF.

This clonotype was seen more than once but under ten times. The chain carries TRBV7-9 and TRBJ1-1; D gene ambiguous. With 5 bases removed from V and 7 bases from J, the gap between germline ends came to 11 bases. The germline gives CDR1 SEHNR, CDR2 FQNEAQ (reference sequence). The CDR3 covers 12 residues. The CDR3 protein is CASSHMRGEAFF. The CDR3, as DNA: TGTGCCAGCAGCCATATGCGGGGTGAAGCTTTCTTT.

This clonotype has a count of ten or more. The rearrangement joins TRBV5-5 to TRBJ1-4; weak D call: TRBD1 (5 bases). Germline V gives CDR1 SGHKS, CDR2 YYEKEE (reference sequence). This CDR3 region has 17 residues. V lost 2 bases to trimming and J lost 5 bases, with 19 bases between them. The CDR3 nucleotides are TGTGCCAGCAGCTTTTTCTGGCCGACAGAGGAGAATGAAAAACTGTTTTTT. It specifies CASSFFWPTEENEKLFF.

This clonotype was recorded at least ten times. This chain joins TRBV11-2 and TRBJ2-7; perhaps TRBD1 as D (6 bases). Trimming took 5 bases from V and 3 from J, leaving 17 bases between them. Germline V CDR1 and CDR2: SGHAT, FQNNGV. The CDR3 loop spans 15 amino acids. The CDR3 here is CASSILPGQYYEQYF. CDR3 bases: TGTGCCAGCAGCATCCTCCCGGGACAATACTACGAGCAGTACTTC.

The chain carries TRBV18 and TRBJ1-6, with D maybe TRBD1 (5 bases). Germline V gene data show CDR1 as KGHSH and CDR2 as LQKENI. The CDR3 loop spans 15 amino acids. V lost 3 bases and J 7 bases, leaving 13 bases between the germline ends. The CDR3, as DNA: TGTGCCAGCTCACCCGAGGGGAGAGGCAATTCACCCCTCCACTTT. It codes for CASSPEGRGNSPLHF. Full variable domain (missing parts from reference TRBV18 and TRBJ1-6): NAGVMQNPRHLVRRRGQEARLRCSPMKGHSHVYWYRQLPEEGLKFMVYLQKENIIDESGMPKERFSAEFPKEGPSILRIQQVVRGDSAAYFCASSPEGRGNSPLHFGNGTRLTVT.

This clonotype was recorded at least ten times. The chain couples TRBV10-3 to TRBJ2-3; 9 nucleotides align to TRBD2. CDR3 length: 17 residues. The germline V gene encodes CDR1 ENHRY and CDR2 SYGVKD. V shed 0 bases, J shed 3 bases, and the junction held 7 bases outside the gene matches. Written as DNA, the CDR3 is TGTGCCATCAGTGAGTCGGGCGGAAGCGGGGGGACAGATACGCAGTATTTT. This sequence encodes CAISESGGSGGTDTQYF.

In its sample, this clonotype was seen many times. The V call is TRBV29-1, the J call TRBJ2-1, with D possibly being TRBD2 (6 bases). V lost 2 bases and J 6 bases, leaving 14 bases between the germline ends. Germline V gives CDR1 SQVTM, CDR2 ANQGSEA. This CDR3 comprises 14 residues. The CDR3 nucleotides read TGCAGCGTTGAATTTGGTAGCGGAAGCAATGAGCAGTTCTTC. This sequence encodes CSVEFGSGSNEQFF.

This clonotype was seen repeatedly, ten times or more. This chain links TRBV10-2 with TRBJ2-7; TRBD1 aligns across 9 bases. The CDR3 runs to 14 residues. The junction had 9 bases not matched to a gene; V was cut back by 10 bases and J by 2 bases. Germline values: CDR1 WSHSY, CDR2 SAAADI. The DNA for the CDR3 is TGCGCCACCCGAGGCGGGACAGGGACCTACGAGCAGTACTTC. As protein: CATRGGTGTYEQYF.

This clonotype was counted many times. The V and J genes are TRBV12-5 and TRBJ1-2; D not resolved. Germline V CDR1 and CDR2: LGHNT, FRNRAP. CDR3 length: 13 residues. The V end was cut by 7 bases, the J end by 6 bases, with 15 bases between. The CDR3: CASAGLHLDGYTF. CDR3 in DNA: TGTGCTAGTGCGGGGTTACACCTCGATGGCTACACCTTC.

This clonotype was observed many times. CDR3 sequence (DNA): TGCGCCAGCAGCCAAGGTCTAGCGGGGGGACCTTCTCGCACAGATACGCAGTATTTT. Amino acid sequence: CASSQGLAGGPSRTDTQYF. This chain joins TRBV4-1 and TRBJ2-3, with 11 bases identical to TRBD2. This CDR3 has 19 residues. The germline gives CDR1 MGHRA, CDR2 YSYEKL. V was clipped by 1 base and J by 1 base; unmatched bases: 10.

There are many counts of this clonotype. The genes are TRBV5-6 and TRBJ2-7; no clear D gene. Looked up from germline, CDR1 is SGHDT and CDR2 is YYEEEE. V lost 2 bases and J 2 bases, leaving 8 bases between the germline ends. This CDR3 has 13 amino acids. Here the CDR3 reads CASSFDRTYEQYF. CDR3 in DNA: TGTGCCAGCAGCTTTGACCGTACCTACGAGCAGTACTTC.